These T cell receptor beta chains were read from a single sample in a study of regulatory T cells in long-lasting Graves disease. One entry per CDR3 protein results from TCRdb running MiXCR on the multiplex PCR reads. In the table there are roughly 700,000 distinct CDR3 sequences, 30% of which are singletons. This material consisted of peripheral blood mononuclear cells (PBMCs), taken when the disease was refractory, from a patient treated with antithyroid drugs. The source is a female donor with Graves disease. Both conserved end residues are trimmed from each CDR3.

ASSHTSSGNTIY TRBV6-1 12 TRBJ1-3
ASSLLGGREETQY TRBV7-2 13 TRBJ2-5
SVEGRIGRDDGYT TRBV29-1 13 TRBJ1-2
ATSRDLHRDGNQPQH TRBV15 15 TRBJ1-5
SARDSSVTGNNSPLH TRBV20-1 15 TRBJ1-6
ASNDPSWGSSGNTIY TRBV28 15 TRBJ1-3
ATPGQGGYTEAF TRBV6-4 12 TRBJ1-1
ATRERGAYGYT TRBV15 11 TRBJ1-2
ASRFDGNTEAF TRBV2 11 TRBJ1-1
ASSLVSAAREGYNSPLH TRBV7-8 17 TRBJ1-6
ATSDTYRDSEKLF TRBV24-1 13 TRBJ1-4
SAGQGSVQPQH TRBV20-1 11 TRBJ1-5
ASRDRVPSDYGYI TRBV6-1 13 TRBJ1-2
ASSPGQGLSPLH TRBV28 12 TRBJ1-6
ASSIFRSNTEAF TRBV19 12 TRBJ1-1
ASSSTSGVSSYEQY TRBV7-9 14 TRBJ2-7
ASRADSNQPQH TRBV12-3/TRBV12-4 11 TRBJ1-5
SVFFLVIGETQY TRBV29-1 12 TRBJ2-5
ASSDRGDGEAF TRBV6-1 11 TRBJ1-1
ASSSGREGLQETQY TRBV12-3/TRBV12-4 14 TRBJ2-5
ASSGGGRGLYGYT TRBV3-1 13 TRBJ1-2
ASSPTSREWGYT TRBV7-3 12 TRBJ1-2
SARRLLRDRRSPLH TRBV20-1 14 TRBJ1-6
ASSPGTPLYEQY TRBV6-1 12 TRBJ2-7
ASSPGQAHQETQY TRBV12-3/TRBV12-4 13 TRBJ2-5
ASSPTWAGGLNTQY TRBV5-1 14 TRBJ2-3
ASSYDPGQVNEQY TRBV2 13 TRBJ2-7
TSSLRANEKLF TRBV13 11 TRBJ1-4
ASRPAGGPHNEQF TRBV12-3/TRBV12-4 13 TRBJ2-1